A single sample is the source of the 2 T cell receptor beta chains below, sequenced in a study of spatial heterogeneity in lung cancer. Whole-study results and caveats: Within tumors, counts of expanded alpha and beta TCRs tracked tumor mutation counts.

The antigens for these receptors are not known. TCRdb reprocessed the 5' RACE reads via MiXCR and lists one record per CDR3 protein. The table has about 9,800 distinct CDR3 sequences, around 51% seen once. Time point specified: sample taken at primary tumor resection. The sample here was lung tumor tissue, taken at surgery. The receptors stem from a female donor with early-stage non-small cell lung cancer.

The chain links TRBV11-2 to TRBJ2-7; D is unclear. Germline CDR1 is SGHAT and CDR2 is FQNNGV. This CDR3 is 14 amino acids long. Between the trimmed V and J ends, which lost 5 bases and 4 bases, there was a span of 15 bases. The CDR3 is CASSQVPMGYEQYF. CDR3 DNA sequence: TGTGCCAGCAGCCAGGTGCCCATGGGGTACGAGCAGTACTTC.

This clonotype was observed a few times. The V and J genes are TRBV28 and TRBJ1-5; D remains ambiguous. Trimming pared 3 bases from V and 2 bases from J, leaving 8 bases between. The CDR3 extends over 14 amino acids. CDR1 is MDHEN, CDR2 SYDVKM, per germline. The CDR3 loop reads CASSLQIGNQPQHF. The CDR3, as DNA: TGTGCCAGCAGTTTGCAGATAGGCAATCAGCCCCAGCATTTT.